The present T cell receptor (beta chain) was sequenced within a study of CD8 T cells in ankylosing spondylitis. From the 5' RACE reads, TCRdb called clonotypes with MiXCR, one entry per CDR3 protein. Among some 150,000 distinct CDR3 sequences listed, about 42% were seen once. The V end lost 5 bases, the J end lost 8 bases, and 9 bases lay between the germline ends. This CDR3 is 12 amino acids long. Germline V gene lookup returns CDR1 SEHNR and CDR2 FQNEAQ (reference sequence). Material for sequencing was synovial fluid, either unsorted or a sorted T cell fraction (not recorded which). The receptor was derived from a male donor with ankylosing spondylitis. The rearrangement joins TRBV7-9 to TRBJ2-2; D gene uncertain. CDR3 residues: CASSALDGELFF. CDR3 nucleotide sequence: TGTGCCAGCAGCGCCTTAGATGGGGAGCTGTTTTTT.